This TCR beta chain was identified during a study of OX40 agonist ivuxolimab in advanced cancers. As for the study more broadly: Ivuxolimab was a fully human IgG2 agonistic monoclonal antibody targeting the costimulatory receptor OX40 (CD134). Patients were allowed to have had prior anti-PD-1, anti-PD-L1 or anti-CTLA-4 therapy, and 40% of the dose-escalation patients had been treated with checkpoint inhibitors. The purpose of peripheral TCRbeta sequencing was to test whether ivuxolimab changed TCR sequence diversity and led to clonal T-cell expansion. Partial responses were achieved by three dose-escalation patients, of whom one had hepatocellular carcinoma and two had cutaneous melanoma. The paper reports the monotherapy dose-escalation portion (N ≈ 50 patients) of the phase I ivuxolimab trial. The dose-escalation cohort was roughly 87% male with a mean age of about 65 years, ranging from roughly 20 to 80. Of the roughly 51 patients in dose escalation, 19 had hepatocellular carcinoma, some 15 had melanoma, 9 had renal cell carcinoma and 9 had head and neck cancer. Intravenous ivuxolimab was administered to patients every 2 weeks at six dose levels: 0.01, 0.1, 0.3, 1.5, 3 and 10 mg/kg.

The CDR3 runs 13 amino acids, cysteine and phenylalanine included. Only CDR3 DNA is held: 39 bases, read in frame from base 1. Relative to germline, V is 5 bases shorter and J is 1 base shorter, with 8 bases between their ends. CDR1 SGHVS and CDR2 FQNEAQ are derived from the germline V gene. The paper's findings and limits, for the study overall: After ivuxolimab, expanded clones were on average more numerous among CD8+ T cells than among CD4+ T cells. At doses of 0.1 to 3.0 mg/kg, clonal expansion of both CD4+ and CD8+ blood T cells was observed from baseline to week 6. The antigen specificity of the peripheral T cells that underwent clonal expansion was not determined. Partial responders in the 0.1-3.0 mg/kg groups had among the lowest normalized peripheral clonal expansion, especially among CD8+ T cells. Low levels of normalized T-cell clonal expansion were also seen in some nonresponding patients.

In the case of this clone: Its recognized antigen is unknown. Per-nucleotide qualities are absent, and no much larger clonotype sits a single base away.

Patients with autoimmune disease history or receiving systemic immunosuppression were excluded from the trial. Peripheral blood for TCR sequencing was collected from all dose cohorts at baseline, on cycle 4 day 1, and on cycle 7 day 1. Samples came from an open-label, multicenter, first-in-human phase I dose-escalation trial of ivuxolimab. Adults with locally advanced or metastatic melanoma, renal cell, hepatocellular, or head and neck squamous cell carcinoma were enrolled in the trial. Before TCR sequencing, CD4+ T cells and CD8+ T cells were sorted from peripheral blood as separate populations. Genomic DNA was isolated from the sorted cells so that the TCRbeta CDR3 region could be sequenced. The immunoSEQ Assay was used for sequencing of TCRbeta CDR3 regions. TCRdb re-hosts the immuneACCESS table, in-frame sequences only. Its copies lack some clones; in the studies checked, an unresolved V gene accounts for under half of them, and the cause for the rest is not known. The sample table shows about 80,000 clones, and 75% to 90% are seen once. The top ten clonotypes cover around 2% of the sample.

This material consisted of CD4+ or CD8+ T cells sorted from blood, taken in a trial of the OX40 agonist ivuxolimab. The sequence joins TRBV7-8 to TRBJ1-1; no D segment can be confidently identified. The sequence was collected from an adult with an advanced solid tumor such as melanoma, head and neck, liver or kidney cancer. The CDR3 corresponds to CASSIDTNTEAFF. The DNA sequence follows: TGTGCCAGCAGCATTGACACGAACACTGAAGCTTTCTTT.